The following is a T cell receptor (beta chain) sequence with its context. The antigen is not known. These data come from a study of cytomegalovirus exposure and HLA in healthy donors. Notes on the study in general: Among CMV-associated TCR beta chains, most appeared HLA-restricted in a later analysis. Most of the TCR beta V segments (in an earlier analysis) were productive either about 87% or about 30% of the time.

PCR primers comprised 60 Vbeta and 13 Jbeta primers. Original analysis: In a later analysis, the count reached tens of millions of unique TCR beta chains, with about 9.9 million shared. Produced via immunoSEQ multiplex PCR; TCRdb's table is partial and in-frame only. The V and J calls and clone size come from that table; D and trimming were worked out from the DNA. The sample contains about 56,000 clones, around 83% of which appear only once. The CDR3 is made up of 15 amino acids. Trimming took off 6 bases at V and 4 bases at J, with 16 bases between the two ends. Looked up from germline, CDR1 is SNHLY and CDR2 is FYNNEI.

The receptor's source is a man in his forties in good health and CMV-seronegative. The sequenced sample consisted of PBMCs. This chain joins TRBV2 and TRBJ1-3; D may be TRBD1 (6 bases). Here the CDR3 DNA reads TGTGCCAGCAGCGCCCACAGGGTTTTGGGAAACACCATATATTTT. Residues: CASSAHRVLGNTIYF.